The 5 T cell receptor beta chains given below trace back to one sample, sequenced in a study of T cell responses to AZD1222 COVID-19 vaccine. Method: immunoSEQ multiplex PCR; TCRdb's copy keeps in-frame clones and lacks some. The table records under 110,000 clones, over 75% of them present only once. The specimen was peripheral blood, collected on day 0 of AZD1222 vaccination. These receptors were taken from an adult in good health.

A remark on this clone: Other nucleotide sequences from this sample produce the same CDR3. The chain employs TRBV4-1 and TRBJ1-2; 8 nucleotides align to TRBD1. Germline trimming cut 1 base from V and 4 bases from J; bases unmatched to any gene: 2. The CDR3 sequence is 14 residues long. CDR1 is MGHRA and CDR2 is YSYEKL in the germline V gene. CDR3 nucleotides: TGCGCCAGCAGCCAAGGTCAGGGGGCCTATGGCTACACCTTC. The encoded protein is CASSQGQGAYGYTF.

The rearrangement uses TRBV6-5 and TRBJ1-2; D call uncertain. The CDR3 covers 15 residues. Trimming removed 1 base from V and 0 bases from J, with 9 bases in between. Germline V gives CDR1 MNHEY, CDR2 SVGAGI. The CDR3 loop is CASSYFGSSNYGYTF. CDR3 nucleotides: TGTGCCAGCAGTTACTTTGGCAGTTCTAACTATGGCTACACCTTC.

The V and J genes are TRBV7-3 and TRBJ2-1, with D possibly matching TRBD2 (5 bases). Between the trimmed V and J ends, which lost 4 bases and 0 bases, there was a span of 10 bases. The CDR3 length is 15 residues. Germline V CDR1 and CDR2: SGHTA, FQGTGA. CDR3 region: CASSSSPSSYNEQFF. In DNA form, the CDR3 reads TGTGCCAGCAGCTCTAGCCCTAGCTCCTACAATGAGCAGTTCTTC.

The chain carries TRBV30 and TRBJ1-2; D perhaps matches TRBD1 (5 bases). Germline values: CDR1 GTSNPN, CDR2 SVGIG (reference sequence). The CDR3 has 13 amino acids. V gave up 0 bases and J gave up 8 bases, with 13 bases separating them. The CDR3 here is CAWSVQEGSGYTF. The CDR3 coding sequence is TGTGCCTGGAGTGTACAGGAGGGCAGCGGCTACACCTTC.

In its sample, this clone ranks as medium-sized. This chain joins TRBV9 and TRBJ2-1; D is undetermined. CDR3 size: 15 residues. The germline V and J ends were trimmed by 3 bases and 0 bases, with 10 bases remaining between them. Germline CDR1 and CDR2: SGDLS and YYNGEE. CDR3 loop: CASSGTDSSYNEQFF. CDR3 coding DNA: TGTGCCAGCAGCGGGACGGATAGCTCCTACAATGAGCAGTTCTTC. The full variable domain, in which reference TRBV9 and TRBJ2-1 provide the parts outside the CDR3, is DSGVTQTPKHLITATGQRVTLRCSPRSGDLSVYWYQQSLDQGLQFLIQYYNGEERAKGNILERFSAQQFPDLHSELNLSSLELGDSALYFCASSGTDSSYNEQFFGPGTRLTVL.